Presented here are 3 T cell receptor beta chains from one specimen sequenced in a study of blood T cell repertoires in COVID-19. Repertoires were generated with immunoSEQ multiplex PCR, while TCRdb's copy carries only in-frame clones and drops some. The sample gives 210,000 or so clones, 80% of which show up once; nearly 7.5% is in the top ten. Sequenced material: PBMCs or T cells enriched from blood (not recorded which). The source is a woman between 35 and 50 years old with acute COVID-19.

CDR3 DNA sequence: TGTGCCAGCAGTCCCGGGACAGGGGGGACAGAGACCCAGTACTTC. This codes for CASSPGTGGTETQYF. The chain joins TRBV6-6 to TRBJ2-5; 11 bases are shared with TRBD1. In germline, CDR1 is MNHNY, CDR2 SVGAGI (reference sequence). The CDR3 has 15 residues. With 5 bases clipped from V and 4 bases from J, the junction kept 6 bases outside the gene matches.

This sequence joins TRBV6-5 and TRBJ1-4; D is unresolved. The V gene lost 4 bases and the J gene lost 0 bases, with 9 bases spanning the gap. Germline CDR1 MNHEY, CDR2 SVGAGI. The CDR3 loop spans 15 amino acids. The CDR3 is CASSSRAATNEKLFF. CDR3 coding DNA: TGTGCCAGCAGTTCTCGAGCCGCAACTAATGAAAAACTGTTTTTT.

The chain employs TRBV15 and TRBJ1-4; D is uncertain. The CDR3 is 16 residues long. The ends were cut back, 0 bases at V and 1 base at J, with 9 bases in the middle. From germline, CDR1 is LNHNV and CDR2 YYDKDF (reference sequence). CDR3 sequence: CATSRDLGRTNEKLFF. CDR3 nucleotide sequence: TGTGCCACCAGCAGAGATTTGGGCCGAACTAATGAAAAACTGTTTTTT.